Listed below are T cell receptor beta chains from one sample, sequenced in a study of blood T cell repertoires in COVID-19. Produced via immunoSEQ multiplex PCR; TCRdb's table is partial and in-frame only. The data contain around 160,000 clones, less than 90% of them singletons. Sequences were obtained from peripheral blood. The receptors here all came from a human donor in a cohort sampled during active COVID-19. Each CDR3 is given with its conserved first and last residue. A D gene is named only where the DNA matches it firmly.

CDR3 protein: CASSSVGGVATEAFF; J gene: TRBJ1-1; D gene: -; V gene: TRBV7-2
CDR3 protein: CASREGSGSDYEQYF; J gene: TRBJ2-7; D gene: -; V gene: TRBV19
CDR3 protein: CASSQTGANTEAFF; J gene: TRBJ1-1; D gene: TRBD1; V gene: TRBV18
CDR3 protein: CASSQGANTEAFF; J gene: TRBJ1-1; D gene: -; V gene: TRBV7-3
CDR3 protein: CASRATDYEQYF; J gene: TRBJ2-7; D gene: -; V gene: TRBV5-1
CDR3 protein: CASSDTGTGDTEAFF; J gene: TRBJ1-1; D gene: TRBD1; V gene: TRBV6-2/TRBV6-3
CDR3 protein: CASSLVAGSGYTF; J gene: TRBJ1-2; D gene: -; V gene: TRBV5-1
CDR3 protein: CASTTPSGGVTDTQYF; J gene: TRBJ2-3; D gene: TRBD2; V gene: TRBV28
CDR3 protein: CASSPAGERGSISTDTQYF; J gene: TRBJ2-3; D gene: TRBD2; V gene: TRBV3-1/TRBV3-2
CDR3 protein: CASSIGGARDEQFF; J gene: TRBJ2-1; D gene: TRBD2; V gene: TRBV5-5
CDR3 protein: CATSSLGQGGNQPQHF; J gene: TRBJ1-5; D gene: TRBD1; V gene: TRBV15
CDR3 protein: CASSLATGITYEQYF; J gene: TRBJ2-7; D gene: -; V gene: TRBV7-2
CDR3 protein: CAISDFFSGGAETQYF; J gene: TRBJ2-5; D gene: TRBD2; V gene: TRBV10-3
CDR3 protein: CASASSHYEQYF; J gene: TRBJ2-7; D gene: -; V gene: TRBV19
CDR3 protein: CASSRAWGPYEQYF; J gene: TRBJ2-7; D gene: -; V gene: TRBV5-5
CDR3 protein: CSAEQGYGYTF; J gene: TRBJ1-2; D gene: TRBD1; V gene: TRBV20-1
CDR3 protein: CASRLQGANGYTF; J gene: TRBJ1-2; D gene: TRBD1; V gene: TRBV7-2
CDR3 protein: CSAGQGQKLFF; J gene: TRBJ1-4; D gene: TRBD1; V gene: TRBV20-1
CDR3 protein: CASSLVRGGNEQFF; J gene: TRBJ2-1; D gene: -; V gene: TRBV11-3
CDR3 protein: CASSESRGLNTEAFF; J gene: TRBJ1-1; D gene: -; V gene: TRBV10-1
CDR3 protein: CASSPVTGYGYTF; J gene: TRBJ1-2; D gene: -; V gene: TRBV19
CDR3 protein: CASSVAGGGSYEQYF; J gene: TRBJ2-7; D gene: -; V gene: TRBV7-2
CDR3 protein: CAWSAWQQETQYF; J gene: TRBJ2-5; D gene: -; V gene: TRBV30
CDR3 protein: CASSLDYRGNSPLHF; J gene: TRBJ1-6; D gene: TRBD1; V gene: TRBV5-4
CDR3 protein: CASSLERLAEQYF; J gene: TRBJ2-7; D gene: -; V gene: TRBV7-2
CDR3 protein: CASSLRDSIAYEQYF; J gene: TRBJ2-7; D gene: -; V gene: TRBV19
CDR3 protein: CASSLGLAGSYEQYF; J gene: TRBJ2-7; D gene: TRBD2; V gene: TRBV3-1/TRBV3-2
CDR3 protein: CASSPRTGLGNTIYF; J gene: TRBJ1-3; D gene: TRBD1; V gene: TRBV4-2